This TCR beta chain emerged from a study of blood T cell repertoires in COVID-19. In the authors' methods: Amplifying reference gene primers gave estimates of nucleated cell counts. The table came from immunoSEQ multiplex PCR; TCRdb's copy has only in-frame clones and leaves some out. V, J and clone size reflect that table, while D and trimming were determined from the DNA. This table has some 98,000 clones, about 80% appearing once. CDR1 is SGHRS, CDR2 YFSETQ, per germline. V lost 1 base and J lost 7, with 14 bases in between. This CDR3 comprises 14 residues. The count of this clone is one. This TCR was recovered from a human donor in a cohort sampled during active COVID-19. This rearrangement joins TRBV5-1 to TRBJ1-1; D gene ambiguous. Sequenced material: peripheral blood. The CDR3 is CASSLFGEGGEAFF. CDR3 DNA sequence: TGCGCCAGCAGCTTGTTTGGGGAGGGAGGTGAAGCTTTCTTT.